These 30 T cell receptor beta chains originate from one sample sequenced in a study of shared clonotypes between healthy human individuals. Generated by immunoSEQ multiplex PCR, the TCRdb table keeps only in-frame clones and is missing some. Of 950,000 to 1,100,000 clones in the sample, around four fifths are singletons; the top ten hold 1.4% to 1.5%. Sample: memory CD4+ T cells sorted from blood. Stated subset: CD45RA-negative fraction. Receptor source: a man aged 18 to 29 in good health.

This clone was picked up many times. The chain recombines TRBV21-1 with TRBJ2-1; TRBD2 is the table's D call and was not checked against the DNA. TRBV21-1 is a pseudogene locus. The CDR3 spans 12 residues. CDR3 DNA: TGTGCCAGCAGCAAAGCCGGCAATGAGCAGTTCTTC. Translated, it gives CASSKAGNEQFF.

V usage is TRBV7-2 and J usage is TRBJ2-5, with 10 bases identical to TRBD2. The CDR3 consists of 16 residues. Unmatched junction bases numbered 11, after V lost 5 bases and J lost 5 bases. Germline CDR1 and CDR2: SGHTA and FQGNSA. CDR3 amino acids: CASSLGASGSWETQYF. DNA for the CDR3: TGTGCCAGCAGCCTGGGGGCTAGCGGGAGCTGGGAGACCCAGTACTTC.

The chain has TRBV19 and TRBJ2-7; 11 bases are a match to TRBD2. The trim removed 9 bases at V and 1 base at J, leaving 8 bases unmatched. The CDR3 contains 15 residues. Germline V gene lookup returns CDR1 LNHDA and CDR2 SQIVND (reference sequence). The CDR3 reads CASTQTSGASYEQYF. CDR3 DNA sequence: TGTGCCAGCACCCAGACTAGCGGGGCTTCCTACGAGCAGTACTTC.

The V call is TRBV6-5, the J call TRBJ1-2; D is possibly TRBD1 (5 bases). Germline V CDR1 and CDR2: MNHEY, SVGAGI. This CDR3 is 13 amino acids long. Trimming took off 6 bases at V and 3 bases at J, with 11 bases between the two ends. The CDR3 DNA reads TGTGCCAGCAGAGAAACAGGCTACTATGGCTACACCTTC. It specifies CASRETGYYGYTF.

The rearrangement joins TRBV7-9 to TRBJ2-2; D possibly matches TRBD1 or TRBD2 (6 bases each). CDR1 SEHNR and CDR2 FQNEAQ come from the germline V gene (reference sequence). Trimming removed 6 bases at V and 2 bases at J, with 10 bases between. This CDR3 is built from 14 residues. The DNA of the CDR3 is TGTGCCAGCAGGGAGGGGGGAAACACCGGGGAGCTGTTTTTT. Its protein is CASREGGNTGELFF.

The chain employs TRBV6-1 and TRBJ2-3; TRBD1 might be the D (6 bases). V lost 1 base and J lost 0, with 20 bases in between. Germline CDR1 MNHNS, CDR2 SASEGT. This CDR3 region has 19 residues. The CDR3 loop is CASSEVGVGTMTSTDTQYF. Here the CDR3 DNA reads TGTGCCAGCAGTGAAGTGGGGGTCGGGACAATGACTAGCACAGATACGCAGTATTTT.

This clone was recorded only once. The rearrangement links TRBV7-6 to TRBJ2-2; 10 bases agree with TRBD2. V trimming: 5 bases; J trimming: 3 bases; junction bases outside the gene matches: 3. This CDR3 is 15 amino acids long. Germline CDR1 is SGHVS and CDR2 is FNYEAQ. Here the CDR3 reads CASSPGLAYTGELFF. The CDR3 DNA is TGTGCCAGCAGCCCGGGACTAGCGTACACCGGGGAGCTGTTTTTT. Based on the CDR3 plus reference TRBV7-6 and TRBJ2-2, the full variable domain is GAGVSQSPRYKVTKRGQDVALRCDPISGHVSLYWYRQALGQGPEFLTYFNYEAQQDKSGLPNDRFSAERPEGSISTLTIQRTEQRDSAMYRCASSPGLAYTGELFFGEGSRLTVL.

The chain combines TRBV5-6 with TRBJ1-2; TRBD1 agrees at 8 bases. The CDR3 is 18 amino acids. V shed 2 bases and J 0 bases; nucleotides not matched to a gene: 12. The V gene's germline CDR1 is SGHDT and CDR2 YYEEEE. CDR3 coding DNA: TGTGCCAGCAGCTTATGGACAGGGTTCCTTTCTTCTAACTATGGCTACACCTTC. It yields the protein CASSLWTGFLSSNYGYTF.

The rearrangement uses TRBV11-3 and TRBJ2-3, with D possibly TRBD1 on 6 matching bases. CDR3 length: 15 residues. V was cut by 1 base and J by 1 base, with 9 bases left in between. Germline CDR1 is SGHNT and CDR2 is YENEEA. The CDR3 nucleotides read TGTGCCAGCAGCTTAGTGGCAGGGGGCACAGATACGCAGTATTTT. This translates into CASSLVAGGTDTQYF.

The chain recombines TRBV12-5 with TRBJ2-5; 14 bases are a match to TRBD2. V was pared by 1 base and J by 5 bases, with 9 bases of the junction left unmatched. This CDR3 has 18 residues. Germline CDR1 reads LGHNT; CDR2 reads FRNRAP. In DNA, the CDR3 is TGTGCTAGTGGTTTGGGAGGACTAGCGGGAGGTTCGAGGGAGACCCAGTACTTC. Translating it yields CASGLGGLAGGSRETQYF.

The chain uses TRBV6-6 and TRBJ2-7; 7 bases map to TRBD2. V lost 6 bases, J lost 3 bases, and 11 bases stayed unmatched. This CDR3 is built from 15 residues. The germline V gene encodes CDR1 MNHNY and CDR2 SVGAGI (reference sequence). The CDR3 protein is CASRTTSLRYYEQYF. In DNA form, the CDR3 reads TGTGCCAGCAGGACGACTAGCCTTCGATACTACGAGCAGTACTTC.

The chain carries TRBV5-1 and TRBJ2-7; 10 bases map to TRBD2. The junction had 14 bases not matched to a gene; V was cut back by 3 bases and J by 5 bases. Germline loops: CDR1 SGHRS, CDR2 YFSETQ. The CDR3 runs 17 residues. In nucleotides, the CDR3 is TGCGCCAGCAGCTCGGGACAGAGCGGGAGGGCCAGTCACGAGCAGTACTTC. Protein sequence: CASSSGQSGRASHEQYF.

The genes are TRBV6-5 and TRBJ1-1, with D possibly being TRBD1 (6 bases). This CDR3 contains 16 residues. V dropped 0 bases and J dropped 5 bases, with 16 bases sitting between them. Germline loops: CDR1 MNHEY, CDR2 SVGAGI. The CDR3 coding sequence is TGTGCCAGCAGTTACTCGACTTACAGGGATAGGACTGAAGCTTTCTTT. Translated, it gives CASSYSTYRDRTEAFF.

V is TRBV19 and J is TRBJ1-4; D possibly corresponds to TRBD1 (5 bases). Trimming removed 6 bases at V and 0 bases at J, with 26 bases between. Germline V gene sequence: CDR1 LNHDA, CDR2 SQIVND (reference sequence). The CDR3 spans 20 residues. For the CDR3, the DNA is TGTGCCAGTAGCCTCGCCGGGGGAAGGGACGTCTTTGCAACTAATGAAAAACTGTTTTTT. The encoded protein is CASSLAGGRDVFATNEKLFF.

This clone was seen just once. This sequence joins TRBV6-6 and TRBJ2-7, with D perhaps TRBD2 (6 bases). The V end lost 7 bases, the J end lost 0 bases, and 19 bases lay between the germline ends. Germline V gives CDR1 MNHNY, CDR2 SVGAGI (reference sequence). This CDR3 comprises 16 residues. The CDR3 region has the DNA TGTGCCAGCACCCCGGGGTCAGCGGGTGGCTCCTACGAGCAGTACTTC. Its translation: CASTPGSAGGSYEQYF.

This chain links TRBV6-1 with TRBJ1-2; TRBD1 is a possible D gene (6 bases). The ends were cut back, 5 bases at V and 2 bases at J, with 15 bases in the middle. CDR3 length: 15 amino acids. CDR1 and CDR2 from the germline V gene are MNHNS and SASEGT. The CDR3 DNA is TGTGCCAGCAGTCTACAAGGGGGGCCCAACTATGGCTACACCTTC. This codes for CASSLQGGPNYGYTF.

J is TRBJ1-3 and V is TRBV15, with D unresolved. This CDR3 is built from 12 residues. Germline V gives CDR1 LNHNV, CDR2 YYDKDF (reference sequence). Trimming removed 0 bases at V and 6 bases at J, with 3 bases between. The CDR3 DNA follows: TGTGCCACCAGCAGAGACCTAAACACCATATATTTT. Protein: CATSRDLNTIYF.

The genes are TRBV7-2 and TRBJ2-3, with 13 bases aligning to TRBD2. Germline CDR1 SGHTA, CDR2 FQGNSA. Unmatched junction bases numbered 2, after V lost 1 base and J lost 4 bases. There are 16 residues in the CDR3. CDR3 region: CASSLVGLAGSDTQYF. In DNA, the CDR3 is TGTGCCAGCAGCTTAGTGGGACTAGCGGGATCAGATACGCAGTATTTT.

This clone showed up just once. This chain links TRBV27 with TRBJ1-2; D gene uncertain. The CDR3 loop spans 17 amino acids. Germline assignment: CDR1 MNHEY and CDR2 SMNVEV (reference sequence). Trimming pared 5 bases from V and 7 bases from J, leaving 26 bases between. CDR3 region: CASSGLMAGPPRGGYTF. CDR3 nucleotides: TGTGCCAGCAGTGGTTTAATGGCTGGACCGCCTAGAGGTGGCTACACCTTC.

V is TRBV11-2 and J is TRBJ1-1; weak D call: TRBD1 (6 bases). CDR1 and CDR2 (germline): SGHAT, FQNNGV. This CDR3 comprises 15 residues. V dropped 0 bases and J dropped 5 bases, with 13 bases sitting between them. The CDR3: CASSLEGRGGTEAFF. CDR3 bases: TGTGCCAGCAGCTTAGAGGGAAGGGGGGGGACTGAAGCTTTCTTT.

This chain uses TRBV28 with TRBJ1-2, with D possibly being TRBD1 (6 bases). Trimming shortened V by 8 bases and J by 4 bases, and 11 bases separated the two germline ends. Germline CDR1 is MDHEN and CDR2 is SYDVKM. The CDR3 contains 12 residues. CDR3 coding DNA: TGTGCCAGCGAAGGGGGTTCCTATGGCTACACCTTC. Translating gives CASEGGSYGYTF.

This clone has at least ten counts. The sample holds other DNA sequences that translate to the same CDR3. This sequence joins TRBV4-1 and TRBJ2-7, with D perhaps matching TRBD1 or TRBD2 (5 bases each). In germline, CDR1 is MGHRA, CDR2 YSYEKL. V was trimmed by 4 bases and J by 2 bases, leaving 12 bases between them. This CDR3 region has 14 residues. The CDR3 region is CASSPRGGTYEQYF. As DNA, the CDR3 is TGCGCCAGCAGCCCCCGGGGCGGAACCTACGAGCAGTACTTC.

The V and J genes are TRBV5-4 and TRBJ2-2; 11 nucleotides match TRBD1. Germline V gene lookup returns CDR1 SGHNT and CDR2 YYREEE (reference sequence). J lost 6 bases, V lost 0 bases, and 4 bases had no gene match. This CDR3 region has 16 residues. Written as DNA, the CDR3 is TGTGCCAGCAGCTTGGCCGGGACAGGGGGAGCCGGGGAGCTGTTTTTT. Amino acid sequence: CASSLAGTGGAGELFF.

In its sample, this clone was seen once. The chain has TRBV14 and TRBJ1-3; D gene ambiguous. Deletions cut 1 base from V and 5 bases from J, with 6 bases between. Germline V gene data show CDR1 as SGHDN and CDR2 as FVKESK. This CDR3 has 13 residues. In DNA, the CDR3 is TGTGCCAGCAGCCAAGGGTTGCGAAACACCATATATTTT. Amino acids: CASSQGLRNTIYF.

The genes are TRBV10-2 and TRBJ2-6; D call uncertain. From germline, CDR1 is WSHSY and CDR2 SAAADI. The CDR3 is made up of 14 amino acids. Trimming removed 4 bases at V and 2 bases at J, with 6 bases between. In DNA, the CDR3 is TGCGCCAGCAGTGGCGGAGCTGGGGCCAACGTCCTGACTTTC. As protein: CASSGGAGANVLTF.

The chain recombines TRBV6-5 with TRBJ1-2, with TRBD1 matching 9 bases. J was trimmed by 5 bases and V by 6 bases; bases with no gene match: 7. CDR1 and CDR2 (germline): MNHEY, SVGAGI. There are 14 residues in the CDR3. In nucleotides, the CDR3 is TGTGCCAGCAGCACGGACAGGGGAGAATATGGCTACACCTTC. Translation: CASSTDRGEYGYTF.

This clone was counted many times. The chain combines TRBV7-9 with TRBJ2-7; 10 bases line up with TRBD2. Germline CDR1 reads SEHNR; CDR2 reads FQNEAQ (reference sequence). The CDR3 has 15 residues. J was trimmed by 6 bases and V by 1 base; bases with no gene match: 6. The CDR3 coding sequence is TGTGCCAGCAGCTTAGAGGCTAGCGGGAGTCCCGAGCAGTACTTC. It yields the protein CASSLEASGSPEQYF.

The gene calls are TRBV2 and TRBJ1-1, with D perhaps TRBD1 (5 bases). Germline-derived CDR1 and CDR2 are SNHLY and FYNNEI. CDR3 size: 14 residues. V dropped 2 bases and J dropped 0 bases, with 7 bases sitting between them. Here the CDR3 DNA reads TGTGCCAGCAGTGAACTCAGGGTGAACACTGAAGCTTTCTTT. Translating it yields CASSELRVNTEAFF.

This sequence joins TRBV30 and TRBJ2-5; possibly TRBD1 for D (7 bases). Trimming took off 4 bases at V and 4 bases at J, with 13 bases between the two ends. Germline CDR1 reads GTSNPN; CDR2 reads SVGIG (reference sequence). This CDR3 spans 13 amino acids. The CDR3: CAWNGGGRETQYF. The CDR3 DNA reads TGTGCCTGGAACGGAGGGGGCCGAGAGACCCAGTACTTC.

This chain uses TRBV19 with TRBJ1-6; D is perhaps TRBD1 (6 bases). The CDR3 sequence is 14 residues long. Trimming stripped 6 bases from V and 10 bases from J, with 16 bases between. CDR1 is LNHDA, CDR2 SQIVND, per germline (reference sequence). CDR3 sequence reads: CASRDQGDRSPLHF. The CDR3 nucleotides read TGTGCCAGTAGGGACCAGGGAGACAGGTCACCCCTCCACTTT.